The 3 T cell receptor beta chains in this list originate from one sample, sequenced in a study of cytomegalovirus exposure and HLA in healthy donors. The PCR ran on 60 Vbeta and 13 Jbeta primers. Profiling relied on immunoSEQ multiplex PCR, and the TCRdb table lists in-frame clones only, not all of them. The sample has approximately 100,000 clones; approximately 73% are singletons. What was sequenced was PBMCs. All receptors derive from a woman aged 45-65 years in good health and CMV-seropositive.

The chain carries TRBV5-4 and TRBJ2-1; 7 bases are shared with TRBD2. This CDR3 is 20 amino acids long. V lost 2 bases and J lost 4; bases outside the gene matches: 21. The germline gives CDR1 SGHNT, CDR2 YYREEE (reference sequence). The CDR3 bases are TGTGCCAGCAGCTTAATGAGCACTAGCGCTCTGAGGCAAACGTACAATGAGCAGTTCTTC. It specifies CASSLMSTSALRQTYNEQFF.

The CDR3 DNA is TGTGCCTCCTCCGGGGGGACACTGTACAATGAGCAGTTCTTC. Its translation is CASSGGTLYNEQFF. The chain recombines TRBV19 with TRBJ2-1; D is possibly TRBD2 (7 bases). With 11 bases removed from V and 4 bases from J, the gap between germline ends came to 18 bases. This CDR3 region has 14 residues. CDR1 LNHDA and CDR2 SQIVND come from the germline V gene (reference sequence).

In this sample, this clone turned up a few times. The V gene is TRBV11-1, the J gene TRBJ2-5, with TRBD2 as a possible D gene (6 bases). The CDR3 loop spans 14 amino acids. The V end lost 1 base, the J end lost 5 bases, and 11 bases lay between the germline ends. The germline gives CDR1 SGHAT, CDR2 FQDESV (reference sequence). CDR3 sequence reads: CASSLGYGSETQYF. The CDR3 DNA reads TGTGCCAGCAGCTTAGGATACGGGAGTGAGACCCAGTACTTC.